Reported below is one T cell receptor (beta chain). Its antigen is as yet unknown. This record belongs to a study of cytomegalovirus exposure and HLA in healthy donors. Broader study findings: Some public TCRs appeared in many individuals, while most sequences were rare.

PCR primers comprised 60 Vbeta and 13 Jbeta primers. The data were produced by immunoSEQ multiplex PCR, yet TCRdb's version contains in-frame clones alone and is incomplete. The sample has over 100,000 clones, about four fifths seen once; the top ten hold just under 3%. This sequence originates from a woman aged 18 to 35 in good health and CMV-seropositive. The sequenced material came from PBMCs.

CDR3 in DNA: TGTGCCAGCAGCTTTGCGCACAGGGGAGGACAAGAGACCCAGTACTTC. It encodes CASSFAHRGGQETQYF. The chain employs TRBV12-1 and TRBJ2-5; the table's TRBD1 call for D was not verified on the DNA. TRBV12-1 corresponds to a pseudogene. The CDR3 length is 16 residues.